Each of the 32 T cell receptor beta chains below was sequenced from the same sample in a study of blood T cell repertoires in COVID-19. TCRdb's table, derived via immunoSEQ multiplex PCR, lists solely in-frame clones and lacks some. The sample lists about 420,000 clones, around nine tenths occurring once. Sequenced: peripheral blood. These receptors all come from a man between 18 and 29 years old with COVID-19, enrolled during active disease.

This sequence joins TRBV27 and TRBJ2-1; D remains unclear. V gave up 8 bases and J gave up 5 bases, with 10 bases separating them. The CDR3 loop spans 12 amino acids. Germline loops: CDR1 MNHEY, CDR2 SMNVEV (reference sequence). The CDR3 nucleotides read TGTGCCAGCGGAGCACTAAACAATGAGCAGTTCTTC. Protein sequence: CASGALNNEQFF.

The chain combines TRBV5-1 with TRBJ2-2, with TRBD1 identical over 9 bases. The CDR3 runs to 16 residues. V gave up 0 bases and J gave up 7 bases; unmatched junction bases: 7. CDR1 and CDR2 from the germline V gene are SGHRS and YFSETQ. The DNA of the CDR3 is TGCGCCAGCAGCTTGGGAGGACAGGGGTACGGCGGGGAGCTGTTTTTT. Encoded protein: CASSLGGQGYGGELFF. The full variable domain, with the rest looked up from reference TRBV5-1 and TRBJ2-2, is KAGVTQTPRYLIKTRGQQVTLSCSPISGHRSVSWYQQTPGQGLQFLFEYFSETQRNKGNFPGRFSGRQFSNSRSEMNVSTLELGDSALYLCASSLGGQGYGGELFFGEGSRLTVL.

The CDR3, as DNA: TGTGCCAGCAGCCAGCCGAGGACTAGCGGCAAAGATACGCAGTATTTT. It specifies CASSQPRTSGKDTQYF. The chain combines TRBV3-1 (or the pseudogene TRBV3-2) with TRBJ2-3, with 10 nucleotides matching TRBD2. Germline lookup yields CDR1 LGHDT and CDR2 YNNKEL (reference sequence). The CDR3 is 16 residues long. The V and J ends lost 3 bases and 5 bases, in that order; junction bases with no gene match: 8.

The chain combines TRBV3-1 (or the pseudogene TRBV3-2) with TRBJ2-3, with 8 bases aligning to TRBD2. The CDR3 length is 16 residues. CDR1 and CDR2 (germline): LGHDT, YNNKEL (reference sequence). V lost 5 bases and J lost 6; bases outside the gene matches: 13. The CDR3 DNA sequence: TGTGCCAGCAGCTACCGGGGGGCGGGGGGCCAGGATACGCAGTATTTT. This sequence encodes CASSYRGAGGQDTQYF.

This chain uses TRBV19 with TRBJ1-1; perhaps TRBD1 as D (6 bases). Germline assignment: CDR1 LNHDA and CDR2 SQIVND (reference sequence). This CDR3 is built from 12 residues. The V end was cut by 6 bases, the J end by 7 bases, with 12 bases between. CDR3 in amino acids: CASSQGYLEAFF. The CDR3 DNA sequence: TGTGCCAGTAGCCAGGGGTATCTTGAAGCTTTCTTT. Full variable domain (missing parts from reference TRBV19 and TRBJ1-1): DGGITQSPKYLFRKEGQNVTLSCEQNLNHDAMYWYRQDPGQGLRLIYYSQIVNDFQKGDIAEGYSVSREKKESFPLTVTSAQKNPTAFYLCASSQGYLEAFFGQGTRLTVV.

The chain is built from TRBV5-1 and TRBJ1-1; D is unclear. The CDR3 is made up of 11 amino acids. Between the trimmed V and J ends, which lost 4 bases and 1 base, there was a span of 2 bases. Germline values: CDR1 SGHRS, CDR2 YFSETQ. CDR3 sequence: CASSQNTEAFF. The DNA for the CDR3 is TGCGCCAGCAGCCAGAACACTGAAGCTTTCTTT.

In its sample, this clone was seen many times. V is TRBV7-9 and J is TRBJ2-7, with 9 nucleotides matching TRBD2. CDR3 length: 17 amino acids. V dropped 1 base and J dropped 3; count of bases not matched to a gene: 10. The germline gives CDR1 SEHNR, CDR2 FQNEAQ (reference sequence). For the CDR3, the DNA is TGTGCCAGCAGCTTAGTAGGTAGCGGGAGTTCGATCTACGAGCAGTACTTC. Encoded protein: CASSLVGSGSSIYEQYF.

The J gene is TRBJ2-1, the V gene TRBV5-1; 8 bases fit TRBD1. The V segment lost 4 bases and the J segment 6 bases; nucleotides outside the gene matches: 12. CDR1 SGHRS and CDR2 YFSETQ come from the germline V gene. The CDR3 contains 16 residues. CDR3 nucleotides: TGCGCCAGCAGCCATCATATGCAGGGGGCGAGCAATGAGCAGTTCTTC. It translates to CASSHHMQGASNEQFF.

The gene calls are TRBV9 and TRBJ2-3; the D gene is possibly TRBD2 (6 bases). V dropped 0 bases and J dropped 0 bases, with 11 bases sitting between them. The CDR3 sequence is 16 residues long. CDR1 is SGDLS, CDR2 YYNGEE, per germline. The CDR3 nucleotides read TGTGCCAGCAGCGTAGGGGGCGGGAAAAGCACAGATACGCAGTATTTT. Translating gives CASSVGGGKSTDTQYF. The full variable domain, rest sourced from reference TRBV9 and TRBJ2-3, is DSGVTQTPKHLITATGQRVTLRCSPRSGDLSVYWYQQSLDQGLQFLIQYYNGEERAKGNILERFSAQQFPDLHSELNLSSLELGDSALYFCASSVGGGKSTDTQYFGPGTRLTVL.

The rearrangement uses TRBV20-1 and TRBJ2-1; D gene uncertain. This CDR3 contains 10 residues. V lost 8 bases, J lost 7 bases, and 9 bases lay in between. In germline, CDR1 is DFQATT, CDR2 SNEGSKA (reference sequence). The chain's CDR3 is CSPLGNEQFF. The CDR3 nucleotides are TGCAGTCCGCTCGGGAATGAGCAGTTCTTC.

The J gene is TRBJ1-6, the V gene TRBV5-1; 9 positions agree with TRBD1. With V trimmed by 4 bases and J by 9 bases, 8 bases remained unmatched. CDR3 length: 15 amino acids. Looked up from germline, CDR1 is SGHRS and CDR2 is YFSETQ. CDR3 nucleotides: TGCGCCAGCAGCACCGAACAGGGGGCGGTTTCACCCCTCCACTTT. This encodes CASSTEQGAVSPLHF.

On this clone itself: Other nucleotide sequences in the sample specify the same CDR3. The chain is built from TRBV7-2 and TRBJ2-7, with 8 positions matching TRBD2. V lost 5 bases and J lost 0; bases outside the gene matches: 6. Looked up from germline, CDR1 is SGHTA and CDR2 is FQGNSA. CDR3 length: 15 amino acids. DNA for the CDR3: TGTGCCAGCAGCCCCACTAGCGGCAGCTCCTACGAGCAGTACTTC. Translation gives CASSPTSGSSYEQYF.

The chain is built from TRBV19 and TRBJ2-5, with D maybe TRBD2 (5 bases). V was shortened by 4 bases and J by 4 bases, with 10 bases between the two germline ends. Germline CDR1 and CDR2: LNHDA and SQIVND (reference sequence). The CDR3 has 13 amino acids. The CDR3 DNA reads as TGTGCCAGTAGTACCGACTACCCAGAGACCCAGTACTTC. This sequence encodes CASSTDYPETQYF.

The chain joins TRBV11-2 to TRBJ2-1, with TRBD2 matching over 9 bases. This CDR3 contains 16 residues. The germline V gene has CDR1 SGHAT and CDR2 FQNNGV. V dropped 4 bases and J dropped 2; count of bases not matched to a gene: 6. In DNA, the CDR3 is TGTGCCAGCAGCTCCACTATAGCGGGAGCCTACAATGAGCAGTTCTTC. The encoded protein is CASSSTIAGAYNEQFF.

This sequence joins TRBV11-2 and TRBJ2-3; D unresolved. CDR3 length: 14 residues. The germline V gene encodes CDR1 SGHAT and CDR2 FQNNGV. V lost 4 bases and J lost 4, with 12 bases in between. The CDR3 sequence is CASSSPSGADTQYF. The CDR3, as DNA: TGTGCCAGCAGCTCCCCATCGGGTGCAGATACGCAGTATTTT.

The V gene is TRBV30, the J gene TRBJ2-1; no firm D call. With 1 base removed from V and 9 bases from J, the gap between germline ends came to 13 bases. CDR1 is GTSNPN, CDR2 SVGIG, per germline (reference sequence). The CDR3 contains 13 residues. In DNA, the CDR3 is TGTGCCTGGAGTGGTCCTAACTATTTTGAGCAGTTCTTC. Encoded protein: CAWSGPNYFEQFF.

The chain couples TRBV27 to TRBJ2-7, with 11 positions matching TRBD1. This CDR3 contains 16 residues. CDR1 and CDR2 from the germline V gene are MNHEY and SMNVEV (reference sequence). Germline trimming cut 4 bases from V and 5 bases from J; bases unmatched to any gene: 10. CDR3 bases: TGTGCCAGCAGTTCAAAAGGGTGGACAGGGGGCGACGAGCAGTACTTC. As protein: CASSSKGWTGGDEQYF.

This clone showed up just once. The chain employs TRBV24-1 and TRBJ1-5; a weak D match, TRBD1 (6 bases). V was pared by 4 bases and J by 6 bases, with 12 bases between. The germline gives CDR1 KGHDR, CDR2 SFDVKD. The CDR3 sequence is 14 residues long. CDR3 loop: CATSEDRRGQPQHF. In DNA, the CDR3 is TGTGCCACCAGTGAGGACAGAAGGGGTCAGCCCCAGCATTTT.

The rearrangement links TRBV19 to TRBJ2-7; 8 bases map to TRBD2. Germline CDR1 reads LNHDA; CDR2 reads SQIVND (reference sequence). The J segment lost 3 bases and the V segment lost 5 bases, leaving 6 bases of the junction unmatched. This CDR3 is built from 14 residues. The CDR3 loop is CASSDGLALYEQYF. As DNA, the CDR3 is TGTGCCAGTAGTGACGGACTAGCCCTCTACGAGCAGTACTTC.

The V gene is TRBV5-4, the J gene TRBJ1-1; 9 bases fit TRBD1. Trimming cost V 2 bases and J 6 bases; bases outside gene matches: 5. Germline values: CDR1 SGHNT, CDR2 YYREEE (reference sequence). The CDR3 sequence is 14 residues long. CDR3 nucleotide sequence: TGTGCCAGCAGCTTCGGGACAGGGAGAGCTGAAGCTTTCTTT. As protein: CASSFGTGRAEAFF.

The CDR3 here is CASSEAPRGYEQYF. The CDR3 nucleotides read TGTGCCAGCAGTGAAGCTCCTAGAGGCTACGAGCAGTACTTC. This chain joins TRBV6-1 and TRBJ2-7; no firm D call. V lost 0 bases and J 3 bases, leaving 9 bases between the germline ends. Per the germline V gene, CDR1 is MNHNS and CDR2 is SASEGT. The CDR3 is made up of 14 amino acids.

This chain uses TRBV5-1 with TRBJ1-6, with 7 bases lining up with TRBD1. V was pared by 3 bases and J by 10 bases, with 7 bases of the junction left unmatched. CDR1 is SGHRS, CDR2 YFSETQ, per germline. The CDR3 consists of 14 residues. The CDR3 bases are TGCGCCAGCAGCTCCCGACAGGGAGGCTCACCCCTCCACTTT. Translated: CASSSRQGGSPLHF.

This clone appeared once. The chain joins TRBV5-6 to TRBJ1-3, with D tentatively TRBD1 (5 bases). CDR3 length equals 15 residues. Between the trimmed V and J ends, which lost 0 bases and 2 bases, there was a span of 9 bases. Germline loops: CDR1 SGHDT, CDR2 YYEEEE. CDR3 in amino acids: CASSLVRAPGNTIYF. The CDR3 coding sequence is TGTGCCAGCAGCTTGGTCAGGGCCCCTGGAAACACCATATATTTT. The whole variable domain, filled in from reference TRBV5-6 and TRBJ1-3, reads DAGVTQSPTHLIKTRGQQVTLRCSPKSGHDTVSWYQQALGQGPQFIFQYYEEEERQRGNFPDRFSGHQFPNYSSELNVNALLLGDSALYLCASSLVRAPGNTIYFGEGSWLTVV.

This clone appeared once. The rearrangement joins TRBV5-1 to TRBJ2-5, with D possibly TRBD1 on 5 matching bases. The CDR3 loop spans 17 amino acids. Germline V gene lookup returns CDR1 SGHRS and CDR2 YFSETQ. Trimming cost V 3 bases and J 4 bases, with 22 bases left between them. The CDR3 DNA is TGCGCCAGCAGCTCACCGTCCACCCAGGGAAGTGGAGAGACCCAGTACTTC. Translation gives CASSSPSTQGSGETQYF.

This rearrangement joins TRBV10-1 to TRBJ2-5; 7 bases line up with TRBD2. CDR3 size: 15 residues. Trimming at V came to 8 bases and at J to 2 bases, leaving 11 bases not matched to a gene. Germline CDR1 is WNHNN and CDR2 is SYGVQD (reference sequence). The chain's CDR3 is CASPERGGAQETQYF. CDR3 DNA: TGCGCCAGCCCAGAGCGGGGAGGGGCTCAAGAGACCCAGTACTTC.

The rearrangement uses TRBV2 and TRBJ2-5; a possible D gene is TRBD2 (5 bases). Germline CDR1 reads SNHLY; CDR2 reads FYNNEI. V shed 7 bases and J shed 5 bases, with 14 bases lying between them. CDR3 length: 13 residues. The CDR3 sequence: CASTRTEVETQYF. CDR3 DNA: TGTGCCAGCACTCGGACGGAGGTGGAGACCCAGTACTTC.

The chain recombines TRBV2 with TRBJ1-1, with 9 nucleotides matching TRBD1. The CDR3 is 15 residues long. The junction had 6 bases not matched to a gene; V was cut back by 2 bases and J by 5 bases. The germline gives CDR1 SNHLY, CDR2 FYNNEI. In nucleotides, the CDR3 is TGTGCCAGCAGTGAAAACAGGGGGCGAGGTACTGAAGCTTTCTTT. Protein sequence: CASSENRGRGTEAFF.

The chain combines TRBV5-1 with TRBJ2-3; TRBD2 agrees at 9 bases. This CDR3 region has 19 residues. Germline V gene lookup returns CDR1 SGHRS and CDR2 YFSETQ. The ends lost 0 bases at V and 4 bases at J; junction bases unmatched: 15. CDR3 bases: TGCGCCAGCAGCTTGGCAAGGGGAGGTAGCGGGAGATCCCCAGATACGCAGTATTTT. This codes for CASSLARGGSGRSPDTQYF.

The gene calls are TRBV5-1 and TRBJ2-2, with D unresolved. V was shortened by 1 base and J by 2 bases, with 9 bases between the two germline ends. In germline, CDR1 is SGHRS, CDR2 YFSETQ. The CDR3 is 15 amino acids. CDR3 sequence reads: CASSLPLPNTGELFF. CDR3 bases: TGCGCCAGCAGCTTGCCACTACCTAACACCGGGGAGCTGTTTTTT.

This rearrangement joins TRBV19 to TRBJ1-6; D not certain. Trimming removed 2 bases at V and 10 bases at J, with 12 bases between. CDR3 length equals 14 residues. Per germline, CDR1 LNHDA and CDR2 SQIVND (reference sequence). CDR3 nucleotides: TGTGCCAGTAGTATAACGCCCGAGGGCTCACCCCTCCACTTT. This encodes CASSITPEGSPLHF.

The genes are TRBV9 and TRBJ2-7; a possible D gene is TRBD2 (5 bases). The CDR3 covers 14 residues. The ends were cut back, 0 bases at V and 0 bases at J, with 7 bases in the middle. Germline CDR1 and CDR2: SGDLS and YYNGEE. This CDR3 is CASSVGERSYEQYF. In nucleotides, the CDR3 is TGTGCCAGCAGCGTAGGGGAGCGCTCCTACGAGCAGTACTTC. The complete variable domain, with remaining parts taken from reference TRBV9 and TRBJ2-7, reads DSGVTQTPKHLITATGQRVTLRCSPRSGDLSVYWYQQSLDQGLQFLIQYYNGEERAKGNILERFSAQQFPDLHSELNLSSLELGDSALYFCASSVGERSYEQYFGPGTRLTVT.

This rearrangement joins TRBV19 to TRBJ1-6; 9 bases map to TRBD1. In germline, CDR1 is LNHDA, CDR2 SQIVND (reference sequence). J was trimmed by 7 bases and V by 6 bases; bases with no gene match: 7. The CDR3 is 15 amino acids. In DNA form, the CDR3 reads TGTGCCAGTAGAACGGGACAGGGTGGGAATTCACCCCTCCACTTT. Its translation is CASRTGQGGNSPLHF.